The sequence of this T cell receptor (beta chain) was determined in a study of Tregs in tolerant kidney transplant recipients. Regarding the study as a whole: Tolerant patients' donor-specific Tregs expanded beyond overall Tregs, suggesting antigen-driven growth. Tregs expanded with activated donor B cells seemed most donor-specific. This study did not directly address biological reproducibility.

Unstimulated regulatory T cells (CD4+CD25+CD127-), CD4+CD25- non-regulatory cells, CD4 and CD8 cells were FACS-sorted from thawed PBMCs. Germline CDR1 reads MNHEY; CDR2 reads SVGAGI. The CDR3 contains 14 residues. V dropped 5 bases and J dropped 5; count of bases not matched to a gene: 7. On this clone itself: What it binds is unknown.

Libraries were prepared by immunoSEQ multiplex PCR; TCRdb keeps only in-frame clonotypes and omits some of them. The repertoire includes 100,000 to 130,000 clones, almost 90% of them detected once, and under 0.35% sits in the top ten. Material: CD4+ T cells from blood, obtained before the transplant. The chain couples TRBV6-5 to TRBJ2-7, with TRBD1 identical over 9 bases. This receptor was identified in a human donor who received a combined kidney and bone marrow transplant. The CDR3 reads CASSRYRGRDEQYF. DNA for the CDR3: TGTGCCAGCAGTCGGTACAGGGGGCGGGACGAGCAGTACTTC.